The next 22 T cell receptor beta chains were all read from a single sample in a study of shared clonotypes between healthy human individuals (dated by TCRdb to 2020 to 2021). Receptor amplification or capture employed the immunoSEQ multiplex PCR assay. TCRdb carries this immuneACCESS record with in-frame sequences only. Its versions omit some clonotypes, under half of them owing to an unresolved V gene in the studies checked, with the rest unexplained. The sample table holds around 200,000 clones, of which 85% to 95% were seen once. 0.067% of the sample is held by the ten biggest clonotypes. Specimen: naive CD4+ T cells sorted from blood. What this sample's cell subset or site label stands for: CD45RA+ positively selected. These receptors all stem from a woman younger than 45 in good health.

This chain joins TRBV5-1 and TRBJ1-2; a possible D gene is TRBD1 (6 bases). In germline, CDR1 is SGHRS, CDR2 YFSETQ. This CDR3 has 14 amino acids. Trimming removed 0 bases from V and 7 bases from J, with 13 bases in between. In nucleotides, the CDR3 is TGCGCCAGCAGCTTGGATGTCAGGGGTGGTGGCTACACCTTC. The encoded protein is CASSLDVRGGGYTF.

The chain couples TRBV5-1 to TRBJ1-6; TRBD1 matches 7 bases. After removal of 3 bases from V and 8 bases from J, the junction contained 5 bases not matched to a gene. CDR3 size: 14 residues. Looked up from germline, CDR1 is SGHRS and CDR2 is YFSETQ. CDR3 loop: CASSSQGKDSPLHF. The CDR3 DNA reads as TGCGCCAGCAGCTCACAGGGGAAAGATTCACCCCTCCACTTT.

This rearrangement joins TRBV18 to TRBJ2-6; TRBD2 matches at 10 bases. The ends lost 0 bases at V and 0 bases at J; junction bases unmatched: 2. The CDR3 spans 18 residues. CDR1 and CDR2 (germline): KGHSH, LQKENI. The CDR3 DNA sequence: TGTGCCAGCTCACCACCTAGCGGGAGGACCTCTGGGGCCAACGTCCTGACTTTC. Translating it yields CASSPPSGRTSGANVLTF.

This rearrangement joins TRBV28 to TRBJ2-3; TRBD2 agrees at 11 bases. J was trimmed by 1 base and V by 6 bases; bases with no gene match: 3. Germline V gives CDR1 MDHEN, CDR2 SYDVKM. CDR3 length equals 15 residues. The CDR3 spells CASRKGLAGTDTQYF. CDR3 bases: TGTGCCAGCAGGAAGGGACTAGCGGGCACAGATACGCAGTATTTT.

The chain employs TRBV25-1 and TRBJ1-2; TRBD1 matches 7 bases. After removal of 1 base from V and 8 bases from J, the junction contained 4 bases not matched to a gene. CDR3 length: 13 residues. The germline gives CDR1 MGHDK, CDR2 SYGVNS. CDR3 bases: TGTGCCAGCAGTGAATTGGGACAGAAAGGCTACACCTTC. Amino acid sequence: CASSELGQKGYTF.

This chain's CDR3 is CASSSTTPRDRGSRYSNQPQHF. The DNA of the CDR3 is TGTGCCAGCAGTTCCACGACTCCCAGGGACAGGGGCTCGCGATATAGCAATCAGCCCCAGCATTTT. The V call is TRBV28, the J call TRBJ1-5; 10 nucleotides align to TRBD1. V dropped 4 bases and J dropped 0; count of bases not matched to a gene: 21. CDR1 is MDHEN and CDR2 is SYDVKM in the germline V gene. This CDR3 spans 22 amino acids.

The chain couples TRBV4-2 to TRBJ2-3; TRBD1 might be the D (6 bases). V was shortened by 0 bases and J by 2 bases, with 12 bases between the two germline ends. This CDR3 is 16 amino acids long. CDR1 and CDR2 (germline): LGHNA, YNFKEQ. This CDR3 reads CASSQDRGRITDTQYF. The CDR3 DNA reads TGTGCCAGCAGCCAAGACAGGGGCCGGATCACAGATACGCAGTATTTT.

The chain couples TRBV5-1 to TRBJ1-5; possibly TRBD1 for D (6 bases). CDR1 is SGHRS, CDR2 YFSETQ, per germline. The CDR3 runs to 15 residues. V was pared by 3 bases and J by 2 bases, with 12 bases between. The CDR3 sequence: CASSWGGSRNQPQHF. DNA for the CDR3: TGCGCCAGCAGCTGGGGGGGCAGCCGCAATCAGCCCCAGCATTTT.

This chain uses TRBV19 with TRBJ1-1; no clear D gene. The CDR3 runs to 14 residues. Per germline, CDR1 LNHDA and CDR2 SQIVND (reference sequence). V was shortened by 4 bases and J by 0 bases, with 9 bases between the two germline ends. CDR3 in DNA: TGTGCCAGTAGTACCTCTCAAGTGAACACTGAAGCTTTCTTT. Protein product: CASSTSQVNTEAFF.

The V call is TRBV27, the J call TRBJ2-5; possibly TRBD1 for D (5 bases). The J call may not be correct, given that the DNA end is closer to TRBJ2-7. The CDR3 consists of 16 residues. Germline V CDR1 and CDR2: MNHEY, SMNVEV (reference sequence). The CDR3 is CASSLLKGNPVYEQYF. Written as DNA, the CDR3 is TGTGCCAGCAGTTTATTAAAGGGGAACCCAGTCTACGAGCAGTACTTC.

This chain uses TRBV2 with TRBJ1-1; D is ambiguous. The CDR3 runs to 14 residues. Between the trimmed V and J ends, which lost 4 bases and 1 base, there was a span of 10 bases. The germline V gene encodes CDR1 SNHLY and CDR2 FYNNEI. The CDR3 DNA reads as TGTGCCAGCAGTGGGGAACACCAGAACACTGAAGCTTTCTTT. Its translation: CASSGEHQNTEAFF.

This sequence joins TRBV5-4 and TRBJ2-5, with D unclear. This CDR3 is 13 amino acids long. V was trimmed by 0 bases and J by 6 bases, leaving 9 bases between them. The germline CDR1 and CDR2 sequences are SGHNT and YYREEE (reference sequence). CDR3 sequence (DNA): TGTGCCAGCAGCTTGGCATTAGGGCAGACCCAGTACTTC. Its translation is CASSLALGQTQYF.

This rearrangement joins TRBV5-4 to TRBJ2-5; 8 bases align to TRBD2. CDR1 is SGHNT, CDR2 YYREEE, per germline (reference sequence). The J segment lost 2 bases and the V segment lost 2 bases, leaving 5 bases of the junction unmatched. The CDR3 length is 15 residues. The CDR3 loop is CASSLAGVRQETQYF. CDR3 coding DNA: TGTGCCAGCAGCTTAGCGGGAGTTCGGCAAGAGACCCAGTACTTC. Drawing the rest from reference TRBV5-4 and TRBJ2-5, the complete variable domain is ETGVTQSPTHLIKTRGQQVTLRCSSQSGHNTVSWYQQALGQGPQFIFQYYREEENGRGNFPPRFSGLQFPNYSSELNVNALELDDSALYLCASSLAGVRQETQYFGPGTRLLVL.

This clone is a singleton in its sample. This rearrangement joins TRBV28 to TRBJ1-4; D remains ambiguous. Germline V gene sequence: CDR1 MDHEN, CDR2 SYDVKM. V gave up 4 bases and J gave up 8 bases, with 14 bases separating them. CDR3 length: 14 residues. CDR3 protein: CASSSTVGAEKLFF. The CDR3 region has the DNA TGTGCCAGCAGTTCTACCGTCGGAGCCGAAAAACTGTTTTTT.

J is TRBJ1-1 and V is TRBV28; D call uncertain. This CDR3 comprises 14 residues. Trimming took off 6 bases at V and 11 bases at J, with 22 bases between the two ends. CDR1 and CDR2 (germline): MDHEN, SYDVKM. In DNA, the CDR3 is TGTGCCAGCAGCCTCGTTCTTCGGGCGTGGTGGGCTTTCTTT. It translates to CASSLVLRAWWAFF.

In this sample, this clone turned up a few times. The chain joins TRBV28 to TRBJ1-2; 8 bases are shared with TRBD1. Trimming cost V 6 bases and J 6 bases; bases outside gene matches: 6. CDR3 size: 13 residues. Germline CDR1 and CDR2: MDHEN and SYDVKM. The CDR3 coding sequence is TGTGCCAGCAGGGAGACAGGGGTCCATGGCTACACCTTC. Protein: CASRETGVHGYTF.

This chain connects TRBV7-9 to TRBJ2-1, with 10 bases lining up with TRBD1. The CDR3 runs 15 residues. V shed 6 bases, J shed 0 bases, and the junction held 2 bases outside the gene matches. CDR1 is SEHNR and CDR2 is FQNEAQ in the germline V gene (reference sequence). This chain's CDR3 is CASRGTGVSYNEQFF. CDR3 nucleotides: TGTGCCAGCAGGGGGACAGGGGTCTCCTACAATGAGCAGTTCTTC.

The V and J genes are TRBV7-3 and TRBJ2-6, with 9 positions matching TRBD2. V lost 5 bases and J lost 2; bases outside the gene matches: 10. The CDR3 consists of 18 residues. CDR1 SGHTA and CDR2 FQGTGA come from the germline V gene. CDR3 nucleotides: TGTGCCAGCAGCCCCCGGGCTAGCGGGACCCCTGGGGCCAACGTCCTGACTTTC. Its translation is CASSPRASGTPGANVLTF.

The rearrangement joins TRBV6-6 to TRBJ1-3; 9 nucleotides match TRBD1. The ends lost 0 bases at V and 2 bases at J; junction bases unmatched: 2. Per the germline V gene, CDR1 is MNHNY and CDR2 is SVGAGI (reference sequence). The CDR3 is 16 residues long. For the CDR3, the DNA is TGTGCCAGCAGTTACTCCGGGACAGGGCCTGGAAACACCATATATTTT. Translating it yields CASSYSGTGPGNTIYF.

V gene TRBV5-1 combines with J gene TRBJ2-1, with a weak D call TRBD2 (5 bases). The CDR3 spans 16 residues. Germline V gene data show CDR1 as SGHRS and CDR2 as YFSETQ. Trimming took 0 bases from V and 8 from J, leaving 18 bases between them. The chain's CDR3 is CASSLVPSPDADEQFF. As DNA, the CDR3 is TGCGCCAGCAGCTTGGTTCCTAGCCCCGATGCAGATGAGCAGTTCTTC.

The chain carries TRBV28 and TRBJ2-5, with D tentatively TRBD2 (7 bases). Germline CDR1 reads MDHEN; CDR2 reads SYDVKM. The V end was cut by 5 bases, the J end by 5 bases, with 24 bases between. The CDR3 runs 17 residues. CDR3 in DNA: TGTGCCAGCAGTCCCTGGGGAGGGGGATTGGAAGAGGAGACCCAGTACTTC. Translation gives CASSPWGGGLEEETQYF. The full variable domain, with the rest looked up from reference TRBV28 and TRBJ2-5, is DVKVTQSSRYLVKRTGEKVFLECVQDMDHENMFWYRQDPGLGLRLIYFSYDVKMKEKGDIPEGYSVSREKKERFSLILESASTNQTSMYLCASSPWGGGLEEETQYFGPGTRLLVL.

V gene TRBV2 combines with J gene TRBJ2-7, with D tentatively TRBD2 (5 bases). There are 13 residues in the CDR3. V lost 6 bases to trimming and J lost 0 bases, with 9 bases between them. CDR1 and CDR2 from the germline V gene are SNHLY and FYNNEI. DNA for the CDR3: TGTGCCAGCAGATCGGGGAGCTCCTACGAGCAGTACTTC. It yields the protein CASRSGSSYEQYF.